A selection of T cell receptor beta chains follows, all from one sample in a study of blood T cells in healthy people across ages. MiXCR, run by TCRdb on the 5' RACE reads, gives a single entry per CDR3 protein. This table has approximately 1.5 million distinct CDR3 sequences, 30% to 40% appearing once. Specimen: blood. The receptors come from a woman between 25 and 40 years old in good health. CDR3s include the opening cysteine and the closing phenylalanine or tryptophan. A D gene is named only where the DNA matches it firmly. Clone size is given for some rows only: seen once, a few or many times, or a class if the clone is expanded.

D gene | CDR3 length | J gene | clone size | V gene | CDR3 protein | CDR3 DNA
. | 15 | TRBJ1-5 | once | TRBV6-2/TRBV6-3 | CASSRAGTPNQPQHF | TGTGCCAGCAGTCGAGCCGGGACACCGAATCAGCCCCAGCATTTT
TRBD1 | 15 | TRBJ1-1 | few | TRBV27 | CASRFTGGGNTEAFF | TGTGCCAGCAGGTTCACAGGGGGCGGGAACACTGAAGCTTTCTTT
. | 10 | TRBJ1-2 | few | TRBV2 | CASRMRGYTF | TGTGCCAGCCGGATGAGAGGCTACACCTTC
. | 19 | TRBJ1-2 | . | TRBV5-1 | CASSPRGSFGGSDSYGYTF | TGCGCCAGCAGCCCAAGGGGTAGCTTCGGGGGCAGCGATTCCTATGGCTACACCTTC
. | 18 | TRBJ1-2 | . | TRBV5-8 | CASSLAGRRFGFNYGYTF | TGTGCCAGCAGCTTGGCGGGACGCCGGTTTGGGTTTAACTATGGCTACACCTTC
. | 16 | TRBJ2-7 | . | TRBV7-9 | CASSLGWGRVEDEQYF | TGTGCCAGCAGCTTAGGATGGGGTAGAGTCGAGGACGAGCAGTACTTC
TRBD1 | 17 | TRBJ1-2 | . | TRBV28 | CASNLEGPGQGTYGYTF | TGTGCCAGCAACCTGGAAGGCCCGGGACAGGGGACCTATGGCTACACCTTC
TRBD2 | 16 | TRBJ2-3 | . | TRBV3-1 | CASSRVLAGGTDTQYF | TGTGCCAGCAGCCGAGTTCTAGCGGGAGGAACAGATACGCAGTATTTT
TRBD2 | 17 | TRBJ2-1 | . | TRBV7-6 | CASSSRLAGDVRDEQFF | TGTGCCAGCAGCTCTCGACTAGCGGGAGATGTACGCGATGAGCAGTTCTTC
. | 15 | TRBJ1-2 | few | TRBV5-1 | CASSSDGQGSGGYTF | TGCGCCAGCAGCTCGGACGGCCAGGGAAGTGGGGGCTACACCTTC
TRBD1 | 13 | TRBJ2-5 | few | TRBV28 | CASSGTGPSEMYF | TGCGCCAGCAGTGGGACAGGTCCCTCGGAGATGTACTTC